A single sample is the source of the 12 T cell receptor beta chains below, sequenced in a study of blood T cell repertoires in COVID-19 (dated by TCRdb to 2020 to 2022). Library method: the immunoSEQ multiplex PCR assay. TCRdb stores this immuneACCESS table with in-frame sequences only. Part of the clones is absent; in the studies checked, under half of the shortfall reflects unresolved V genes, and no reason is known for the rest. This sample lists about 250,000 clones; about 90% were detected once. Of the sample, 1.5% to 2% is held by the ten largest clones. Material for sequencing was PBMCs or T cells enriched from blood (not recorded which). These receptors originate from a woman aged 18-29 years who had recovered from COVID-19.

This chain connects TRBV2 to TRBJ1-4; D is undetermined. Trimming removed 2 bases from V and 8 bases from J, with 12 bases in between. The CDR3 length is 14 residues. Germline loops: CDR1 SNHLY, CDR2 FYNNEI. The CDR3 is CASSEFSGGEKLFF. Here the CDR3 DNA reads TGTGCCAGCAGTGAATTCTCGGGCGGGGAAAAACTGTTTTTT.

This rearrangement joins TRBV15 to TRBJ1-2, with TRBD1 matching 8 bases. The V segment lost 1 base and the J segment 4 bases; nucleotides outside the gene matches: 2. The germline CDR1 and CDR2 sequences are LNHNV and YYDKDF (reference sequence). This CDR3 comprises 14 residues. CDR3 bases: TGTGCCACCAGCAGAGTCGACAGGGGCTATGGCTACACCTTC. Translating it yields CATSRVDRGYGYTF.

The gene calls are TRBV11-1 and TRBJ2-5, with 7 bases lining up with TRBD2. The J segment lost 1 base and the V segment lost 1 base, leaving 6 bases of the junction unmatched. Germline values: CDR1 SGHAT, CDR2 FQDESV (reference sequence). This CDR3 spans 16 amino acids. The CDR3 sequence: CASSLVGGGFQETQYF. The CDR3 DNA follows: TGTGCCAGCAGCTTAGTAGGCGGGGGTTTCCAAGAGACCCAGTACTTC.

CDR3 DNA sequence: TGTGCCAGCAGTTCCGGGGCCGGGGGTCTGAACACTGAAGCTTTCTTT. Its translation: CASSSGAGGLNTEAFF. The gene calls are TRBV28 and TRBJ1-1; weak D call: TRBD1 (5 bases). V was cut by 4 bases and J by 0 bases, with 15 bases left in between. Germline loops: CDR1 MDHEN, CDR2 SYDVKM. The CDR3 has 16 amino acids.

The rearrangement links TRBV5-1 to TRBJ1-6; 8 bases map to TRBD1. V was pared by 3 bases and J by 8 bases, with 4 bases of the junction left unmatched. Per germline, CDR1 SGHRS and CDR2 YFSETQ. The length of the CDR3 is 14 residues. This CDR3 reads CASSYGQGDSPLHF. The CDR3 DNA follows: TGCGCCAGCAGCTATGGACAGGGCGATTCACCCCTCCACTTT.

The CDR3 sequence is CASSVSGAGSTDTQYF. The DNA of the CDR3 is TGTGCCAGCAGCGTTTCCGGGGCGGGGAGCACAGATACGCAGTATTTT. The V call is TRBV28, the J call TRBJ2-3; possible D gene TRBD2, 6 bases. CDR3 length: 16 residues. Between the trimmed V and J ends, which lost 6 bases and 0 bases, there was a span of 16 bases. CDR1 and CDR2 from the germline V gene are MDHEN and SYDVKM.

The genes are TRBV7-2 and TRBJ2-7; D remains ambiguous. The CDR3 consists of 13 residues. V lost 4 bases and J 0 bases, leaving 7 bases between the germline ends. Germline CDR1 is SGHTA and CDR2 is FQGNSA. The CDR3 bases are TGTGCCAGCAGCTACCCAGGCTCCTACGAGCAGTACTTC. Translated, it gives CASSYPGSYEQYF.

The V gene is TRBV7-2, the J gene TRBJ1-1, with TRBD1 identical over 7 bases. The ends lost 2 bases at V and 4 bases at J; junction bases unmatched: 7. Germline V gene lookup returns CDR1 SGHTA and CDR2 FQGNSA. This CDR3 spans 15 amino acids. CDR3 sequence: CASSLNRGMGTEAFF. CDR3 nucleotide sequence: TGTGCCAGCAGCTTAAACAGGGGTATGGGCACTGAAGCTTTCTTT.

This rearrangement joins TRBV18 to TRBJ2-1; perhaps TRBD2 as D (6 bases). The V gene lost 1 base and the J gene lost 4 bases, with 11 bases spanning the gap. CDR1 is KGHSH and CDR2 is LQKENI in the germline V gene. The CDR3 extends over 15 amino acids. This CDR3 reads CASSPRNRGYNEQFF. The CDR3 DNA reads TGTGCCAGCTCACCACGGAATCGGGGGTACAATGAGCAGTTCTTC.

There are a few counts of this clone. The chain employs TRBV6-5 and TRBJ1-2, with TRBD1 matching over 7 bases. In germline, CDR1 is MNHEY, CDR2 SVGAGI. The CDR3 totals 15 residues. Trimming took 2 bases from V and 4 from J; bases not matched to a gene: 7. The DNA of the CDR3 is TGTGCCAGCAGTTACACCCCGGGACAGATCTATGGCTACACCTTC. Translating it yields CASSYTPGQIYGYTF.

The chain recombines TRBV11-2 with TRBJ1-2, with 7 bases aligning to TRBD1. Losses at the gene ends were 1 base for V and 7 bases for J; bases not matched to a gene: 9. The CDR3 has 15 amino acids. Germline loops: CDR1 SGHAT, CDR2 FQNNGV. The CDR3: CASSLVEGADVGYTF. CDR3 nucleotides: TGTGCCAGCAGCTTAGTCGAGGGGGCGGATGTTGGCTACACCTTC.

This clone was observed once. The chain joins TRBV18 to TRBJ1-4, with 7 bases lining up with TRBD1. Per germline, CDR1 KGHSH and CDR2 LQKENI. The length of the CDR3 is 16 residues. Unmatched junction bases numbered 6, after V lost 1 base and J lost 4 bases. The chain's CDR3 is CASSPQGQLYNEKLFF. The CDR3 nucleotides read TGTGCCAGCTCACCACAGGGACAGCTCTATAATGAAAAACTGTTTTTT.